These 11 T cell receptor beta chains share one sample of origin, sequenced in a study of CD8 T cells in ankylosing spondylitis (dated by TCRdb to the late 2010s). What the study reported, not specific to this receptor: A TCR beta motif of fewer than 10 highly homologous amino acid variants appeared characteristic of blood from ankylosing spondylitis patients.

Receptor amplification or capture employed 5' RACE. The instrument given in TCRdb is Illumina HiSeq 2500. Through fastp at Q25 and MiXCR, TCRdb rebuilt clones from the public reads, retaining in-frame beta chains. Merged by CDR3 protein, the rows form single entries marked with the most common genes and DNA. This sample holds roughly 220,000 distinct CDR3 sequences; around 17% were observed only once. The ten biggest clones cover roughly 42% of the sample. Antigen specificity for these receptors is unknown. Sequenced input: blood, either unsorted or a sorted T cell fraction (not recorded which). These receptors were collected from a male donor with ankylosing spondylitis.

This clonotype came up many times. The V and J genes are TRBV20-1 and TRBJ2-5; 10 nucleotides line up with TRBD2. From germline, CDR1 is DFQATT and CDR2 SNEGSKA (reference sequence). The CDR3 length is 14 residues. V shed 6 bases, J shed 5 bases, and the junction held 9 bases outside the gene matches. CDR3 DNA sequence: TGCAGTGCAAGAAGCGGGAGGGAGGGGGAGACCCAGTACTTC. Amino acid sequence: CSARSGREGETQYF.

The chain employs TRBV2 and TRBJ2-7, with 9 bases identical to TRBD2. V lost 7 bases and J lost 3; bases outside the gene matches: 10. The CDR3 loop spans 15 amino acids. CDR1 and CDR2 (germline): SNHLY, FYNNEI. This CDR3 is CASKGELAGHYEQYF. CDR3 sequence (DNA): TGTGCCAGCAAGGGGGAGCTAGCGGGGCACTACGAGCAGTACTTC.

This clonotype has ten or more counts. The gene calls are TRBV7-8 and TRBJ2-3; 8 bases agree with TRBD2. CDR1 is SGHVS and CDR2 is FQNEAQ in the germline V gene. CDR3 length: 14 amino acids. The J segment lost 4 bases and the V segment lost 5 bases, leaving 5 bases of the junction unmatched. The CDR3 loop reads CASSSPGGADTQYF. In nucleotides, the CDR3 is TGTGCCAGCAGCAGCCCCGGGGGGGCAGATACGCAGTATTTT.

On this clonotype itself: Mismatch with germline at one junction end may stem from a read error. The chain recombines TRBV12-3 or TRBV12-4 with TRBJ2-5, with 12 bases aligning to TRBD2. CDR3 length: 19 amino acids. The CDR3 bases are TGTGCCTGCAGTTTATTCAGCGGGCTAGCGGGAGGGCCGGAAGAGACCCAGTACTTC. This codes for CACSLFSGLAGGPEETQYF.

This clonotype showed up just once. This chain's CDR3 is CASSYGRTANTEAFF. The CDR3 DNA follows: TGTGCCAGCAGTTACGGTCGGACAGCGAACACTGAAGCTTTCTTT. V and J are TRBV6-5 and TRBJ1-1, with TRBD1 as a possible D gene (6 bases). Germline CDR1 MNHEY, CDR2 SVGAGI. V was pared by 2 bases and J by 1 base, with 11 bases between. There are 15 residues in the CDR3.

In this sample, this clonotype turned up many times. V is TRBV5-5 and J is TRBJ2-1, with unresolved D. V lost 1 base to trimming and J lost 8 bases, with 4 bases between them. The V gene's germline CDR1 is SGHKS and CDR2 YYEKEE (reference sequence). The CDR3 is made up of 11 amino acids. The CDR3 coding sequence is TGTGCCAGCAGCTTGAACGATGAGCAGTTCTTC. Translating it yields CASSLNDEQFF.

This clonotype has a handful of counts. The J gene is TRBJ1-5, the V gene TRBV7-2; D is undetermined. Germline CDR1 is SGHTA and CDR2 is FQGNSA. Trimming took 2 bases from V and 9 from J, leaving 8 bases between them. This CDR3 has 12 amino acids. The DNA of the CDR3 is TGTGCCAGCAGCTTACCCCCGCTGCCCCAGCATTTT. Translating gives CASSLPPLPQHF. Full variable domain (rest looked up from reference TRBV7-2 and TRBJ1-5): GAGVSQSPSNKVTEKGKDVELRCDPISGHTALYWYRQSLGQGLEFLIYFQGNSAPDKSGLPSDRFSAERTGGSVSTLTIQRTQQEDSAVYLCASSLPPLPQHFGDGTRLSIL.

V and J are TRBV9 and TRBJ2-7, with 8 bases that match TRBD2. Losses at the gene ends were 0 bases for V and 7 bases for J; bases not matched to a gene: 9. The length of the CDR3 is 15 residues. Germline V lookup: CDR1 SGDLS, CDR2 YYNGEE. The CDR3 bases are TGTGCCAGCAGCGTAGACATAGCGGGGTCGGAAGAGCAGTACTTC. It is translated as CASSVDIAGSEEQYF.

The chain joins TRBV19 to TRBJ1-1, with 8 bases lining up with TRBD1. CDR1 and CDR2 (germline): LNHDA, SQIVND (reference sequence). Trimming removed 6 bases from V and 5 bases from J; junction bases left unmatched: 11. This CDR3 region has 15 residues. The CDR3 is CASSQGQGARTEAFF. CDR3 in DNA: TGTGCCAGTAGCCAAGGGCAGGGGGCGAGGACTGAAGCTTTCTTT.

This chain joins TRBV27 and TRBJ2-1, with D hard to call. Looked up from germline, CDR1 is MNHEY and CDR2 is SMNVEV (reference sequence). Between the trimmed V and J ends, which lost 0 bases and 7 bases, there was a span of 7 bases. The CDR3 loop spans 13 amino acids. CDR3 sequence (DNA): TGTGCCAGCAGTTTATCGCGGAAAAATGAGCAGTTCTTC. It codes for CASSLSRKNEQFF.

This clonotype was counted at least ten times. The gene calls are TRBV7-9 and TRBJ2-3; maybe TRBD1 (6 bases). The germline gives CDR1 SEHNR, CDR2 FQNEAQ (reference sequence). Trimming shortened V by 5 bases and J by 0 bases, and 9 bases separated the two germline ends. The CDR3 is made up of 14 amino acids. In nucleotides, the CDR3 is TGTGCCAGCAGCCCAAGGGGGAGCACAGATACGCAGTATTTT. Its protein is CASSPRGSTDTQYF.